The 28 T cell receptor beta chains in this list originate from one sample, sequenced in a study of T cell repertoires in cytomegalovirus infection. TCRdb fed the reads into MiXCR, producing one record per CDR3 protein. The sample lists 650,000 to 900,000 distinct CDR3 sequences, almost 30% occurring once. The antigens these receptors bind are not known. The sequencing here drew on cultured CD8+ T cells from PBMCs, taken from culture after CMV antigen stimulation. The receptor set was obtained from a human donor in good health (CMV status not recorded). Some clones in this sample may be carry-over from other donors' samples.

This chain links TRBV12-3 or TRBV12-4 with TRBJ2-4; 7 positions match TRBD2. The J segment lost 8 bases and the V segment lost 7 bases, leaving 11 bases of the junction unmatched. This CDR3 is built from 14 residues. The CDR3: CASNFFGEGDIQYF. The CDR3 nucleotides are TGTGCCAGCAACTTCTTTGGGGAGGGTGACATTCAGTACTTC.

This clonotype was picked up many times. The rearrangement links TRBV7-2 to TRBJ1-2; perhaps TRBD1 as D (5 bases). CDR1 is SGHTA and CDR2 is FQGNSA in the germline V gene. CDR3 length: 13 residues. V was trimmed by 4 bases and J by 5 bases, leaving 11 bases between them. The CDR3: CASSSSGGYGYTF. CDR3 sequence (DNA): TGTGCCAGCAGCTCTAGCGGGGGTTATGGCTACACCTTC.

The sample holds a few counts of this clonotype. Relative to the germline gene, one junction end is altered; a read error may explain this. For the CDR3, the DNA is TGTGCCAGCAGCTACACCCTGGGCCCGAACTCTGAAGCTTTCTTT. Residues: CASSYTLGPNSEAFF. V is TRBV7-9 and J is TRBJ1-1, with D uncertain. CDR3 length: 15 amino acids. Germline V CDR1 and CDR2: SEHNR, FQNEAQ (reference sequence).

The chain couples TRBV12-3 or TRBV12-4 to TRBJ1-2; D remains unclear. The ends were cut back, 7 bases at V and 4 bases at J, with 7 bases in the middle. The CDR3 totals 11 residues. The CDR3 DNA reads as TGTGCCAGCACAGACGGCTATGGCTACACCTTC. Translation gives CASTDGYGYTF.

In its sample, this clonotype was seen a few times. CDR3 amino acids: CASSPGLADTGELFF. In nucleotides, the CDR3 is TGTGCCAGCTCACCGGGACTAGCGGACACCGGGGAGCTGTTTTTT. The rearrangement links TRBV18 to TRBJ2-2, with 11 nucleotides matching TRBD2. The V segment lost 3 bases and the J segment 3 bases; nucleotides outside the gene matches: 0. Germline V gene lookup returns CDR1 KGHSH and CDR2 LQKENI. The CDR3 covers 15 residues.

J is TRBJ1-2 and V is TRBV29-1, with 8 bases matching TRBD1. There are 15 residues in the CDR3. J lost 1 base, V lost 1 base, and 5 bases had no gene match. CDR1 is SQVTM and CDR2 is ANQGSEA in the germline V gene. The CDR3 coding sequence is TGCAGCGTTGAAGTCCCACAGGGGGTTAACTATGGCTACACCTTC. It codes for CSVEVPQGVNYGYTF.

In this sample, this clonotype turned up a few times. The chain employs TRBV7-6 and TRBJ2-1, with D perhaps TRBD1 or TRBD2 (6 bases each). The CDR3 runs to 12 residues. The germline V and J ends were trimmed by 10 bases and 7 bases, with 14 bases remaining between them. Germline V lookup: CDR1 SGHVS, CDR2 FNYEAQ. CDR3 region: CAIGGPGNEQFF. CDR3 DNA: TGTGCCATTGGGGGGCCGGGGAATGAGCAGTTCTTC.

The chain recombines TRBV7-9 with TRBJ2-7; 8 bases match TRBD2. CDR3 length: 15 residues. The ends lost 5 bases at V and 3 bases at J; junction bases unmatched: 9. Per the germline V gene, CDR1 is SEHNR and CDR2 is FQNEAQ (reference sequence). The CDR3 nucleotides read TGTGCCAGCAGCCTTCCTACTAGCGGATACTACGAGCAGTACTTC. This translates into CASSLPTSGYYEQYF.

This clonotype was detected only a few times. The genes are TRBV12-3 or TRBV12-4 and TRBJ2-5; D not certain. There are 14 residues in the CDR3. V lost 3 bases to trimming and J lost 4 bases, with 12 bases between them. CDR3 sequence: CASSFGSLRETQYF. The CDR3 coding sequence is TGTGCCAGCAGTTTTGGGTCTTTGCGAGAGACCCAGTACTTC.

This clonotype was picked up a small number of times. This sequence joins TRBV7-9 and TRBJ1-3; D unresolved. With 11 bases removed from V and 4 bases from J, the gap between germline ends came to 12 bases. This CDR3 contains 12 residues. In germline, CDR1 is SEHNR, CDR2 FQNEAQ (reference sequence). The CDR3 bases are TGTGCCTTTCGGGCGTTCGGAAACACCATATATTTT. Its protein product is CAFRAFGNTIYF.

This clonotype appeared a few times. V usage is TRBV27 and J usage is TRBJ1-5, with 8 bases fitting TRBD1. V shed 8 bases, J shed 3 bases, and the junction held 9 bases outside the gene matches. The CDR3 totals 15 residues. Germline V gene data show CDR1 as MNHEY and CDR2 as SMNVEV (reference sequence). CDR3 residues: CASSPGGPINQPQHF. DNA for the CDR3: TGTGCCAGCTCCCCAGGGGGCCCTATCAATCAGCCCCAGCATTTT.

The chain employs TRBV19 and TRBJ1-1; D unclear. This CDR3 region has 12 residues. The V gene's germline CDR1 is LNHDA and CDR2 SQIVND (reference sequence). V shed 3 bases and J shed 8 bases, with 10 bases lying between them. Here the CDR3 reads CASSIEGWEAFF. The CDR3 DNA follows: TGTGCCAGTAGTATCGAGGGATGGGAAGCTTTCTTT.

J is TRBJ2-5 and V is TRBV7-6; possible D gene TRBD2, 6 bases. This CDR3 spans 17 amino acids. Trimming removed 4 bases from V and 5 bases from J, with 23 bases in between. CDR1 and CDR2 from the germline V gene are SGHVS and FNYEAQ. The CDR3: CASSSRDSTVREETQYF. The DNA of the CDR3 is TGTGCCAGCAGCTCCCGGGACTCGACAGTTAGGGAGGAGACCCAGTACTTC.

This clonotype showed up just a few times. The chain uses TRBV27 and TRBJ2-5, with no clear D. The CDR3 covers 16 residues. Germline V gene data show CDR1 as MNHEY and CDR2 as SMNVEV (reference sequence). V was shortened by 3 bases and J by 0 bases, with 14 bases between the two germline ends. CDR3 amino acids: CASSLNVQQYQETQYF. The CDR3 region has the DNA TGTGCCAGCAGTTTGAATGTACAGCAATACCAAGAGACCCAGTACTTC.

This clonotype was detected a few times. The chain has TRBV5-4 and TRBJ1-1; D is possibly TRBD1 (6 bases). CDR1 is SGHNT, CDR2 YYREEE, per germline (reference sequence). This CDR3 contains 16 residues. V was trimmed by 2 bases and J by 1 base, leaving 15 bases between them. The CDR3 DNA sequence: TGTGCCAGCAGCTTAATTATGGGGGCCGGGAACACTGAAGCTTTCTTT. It is translated as CASSLIMGAGNTEAFF.

This clonotype was seen once. This chain joins TRBV7-9 and TRBJ2-7, with D possibly matching TRBD2 (6 bases). Trimming stripped 5 bases from V and 3 bases from J, with 17 bases between. There are 15 residues in the CDR3. Germline V CDR1 and CDR2: SEHNR, FQNEAQ (reference sequence). CDR3 loop: CASSGGSRGNYEQYF. Written as DNA, the CDR3 is TGTGCCAGCAGCGGGGGGTCACGGGGAAACTACGAGCAGTACTTC.

The chain recombines TRBV9 with TRBJ1-1, with D unresolved. V lost 0 bases, J lost 0 bases, and 6 bases lay in between. The CDR3 is 14 residues long. CDR1 is SGDLS, CDR2 YYNGEE, per germline. This chain's CDR3 is CASSVDRLNTEAFF. In DNA, the CDR3 is TGTGCCAGCAGCGTAGACAGACTGAACACTGAAGCTTTCTTT.

This clonotype was seen a handful of times. One end of the junction does not line up with germline, which may come from a read error. This chain uses TRBV7-7 with TRBJ2-2; TRBD1 agrees at 8 bases. Germline V lookup: CDR1 SSHAT, CDR2 FNYEAQ (reference sequence). There are 15 residues in the CDR3. The DNA for the CDR3 is TGTGCTAGCAGCTCGGACAGGGACTACACCGGGGAGCTGTTTTTT. Translating it yields CASSSDRDYTGELFF.

This chain links TRBV5-1 with TRBJ2-5; a weak D match, TRBD2 (6 bases). Germline CDR1 SGHRS, CDR2 YFSETQ. Trimming took off 5 bases at V and 5 bases at J, with 22 bases between the two ends. The CDR3 length is 16 residues. The CDR3 DNA follows: TGCGCCAGCAGTCCCGATGTGGGGGACTGGGATGAGACCCAGTACTTC. Protein product: CASSPDVGDWDETQYF.

The chain employs TRBV27 and TRBJ1-1; D is perhaps TRBD1 (5 bases). CDR3 length: 15 amino acids. V dropped 3 bases and J dropped 1 base, with 12 bases sitting between them. CDR1 and CDR2 from the germline V gene are MNHEY and SMNVEV (reference sequence). The CDR3 region is CASSFFTGPNTEAFF. The DNA for the CDR3 is TGTGCCAGCAGTTTCTTTACAGGACCGAACACTGAAGCTTTCTTT.

This clonotype came up a few times. The chain employs TRBV20-1 and TRBJ1-5, with a tentative D call TRBD1 (5 bases). The germline V and J ends were trimmed by 6 bases and 0 bases, with 15 bases remaining between them. The CDR3 totals 15 residues. Germline CDR1 DFQATT, CDR2 SNEGSKA (reference sequence). DNA of the CDR3: TGCAGTGCGTTAGGGACTGCCTATAGCAATCAGCCCCAGCATTTT. Encoded protein: CSALGTAYSNQPQHF.

This clonotype was found a few times. This chain links TRBV4-1 with TRBJ1-5, with D hard to call. The length of the CDR3 is 15 residues. V was clipped by 1 base and J by 0 bases, with 7 bases between them. From germline, CDR1 is MGHRA and CDR2 YSYEKL. The CDR3 spells CASSQVGNSNQPQHF. CDR3 nucleotides: TGCGCCAGCAGCCAAGTGGGTAATAGCAATCAGCCCCAGCATTTT.

This clonotype was observed a few times. The rearrangement joins TRBV6-2 or TRBV6-3 to TRBJ2-1, with 10 bases lining up with TRBD2. CDR3 size: 15 residues. The V and J ends lost 6 bases and 4 bases, in that order; junction bases with no gene match: 6. CDR1 is MNHEY, CDR2 SVGEGT, per germline. The CDR3 here is CASSIELAGYNEQFF. CDR3 bases: TGTGCCAGCAGCATAGAACTAGCGGGATACAATGAGCAGTTCTTC.

This clonotype was detected only a few times. The CDR3 DNA reads as TGTGCCAGCACTGCGCTGAACACTGAAGCTTTCTTT. Protein product: CASTALNTEAFF. J is TRBJ1-1 and V is TRBV6-5; D unclear. Looked up from germline, CDR1 is MNHEY and CDR2 is SVGAGI. This CDR3 region has 12 residues. V shed 7 bases and J shed 0 bases, with 6 bases lying between them.

The chain links TRBV6-2 or TRBV6-3 to TRBJ1-5; 7 bases map to TRBD1. Losses at the gene ends were 2 bases for V and 4 bases for J; bases not matched to a gene: 5. Germline V CDR1 and CDR2: MNHEY, SVGEGT. The CDR3 covers 15 residues. CDR3: CASSYQGQLNQPQHF. The CDR3 nucleotides read TGTGCCAGCAGTTACCAGGGACAGTTAAATCAGCCCCAGCATTTT.

The genes are TRBV20-1 and TRBJ2-7; D ambiguous. The CDR3 totals 13 residues. With 2 bases removed from V and 0 bases from J, the gap between germline ends came to 8 bases. CDR1 and CDR2 (germline): DFQATT, SNEGSKA (reference sequence). CDR3 coding DNA: TGCAGTGCTAGATCCAGGAGCTCCTACGAGCAGTACGTC. It yields the protein CSARSRSSYEQYV.

This clonotype turned up a few times. The V call is TRBV12-3 or TRBV12-4, the J call TRBJ2-3; 8 bases fit TRBD1. The V and J ends lost 6 bases and 4 bases, in that order; junction bases with no gene match: 12. This CDR3 has 16 residues. The chain's CDR3 is CASSSSGQGISDTQYF. The CDR3 coding sequence is TGTGCCAGCAGCTCATCCGGACAGGGAATATCAGATACGCAGTATTTT.

The chain carries TRBV6-1 and TRBJ2-1; 8 positions agree with TRBD1. Unmatched junction bases numbered 7, after V lost 2 bases and J lost 7 bases. The CDR3 spans 15 residues. The germline V gene encodes CDR1 MNHNS and CDR2 SASEGT. The CDR3 DNA reads as TGTGCCAGCAGTGAAAGGAGACAGGGGCCGAATGAGCAGTTCTTC. This sequence encodes CASSERRQGPNEQFF.